The 25 T cell receptor beta chains presented below share a single source sample, sequenced in a study of T cell responses to AZD1222 COVID-19 vaccine (dated by TCRdb to the early 2020s). The library was produced with the immunoSEQ multiplex PCR assay. TCRdb provides this immuneACCESS table in a form limited to in-frame rearrangements. Some clones are lacking; in checked studies, under half of them reflect an unresolved V gene, and why the rest are absent is not known. This sample lists 90,000 to 150,000 clones; approximately 90% were detected once. The ten most abundant clones make up 7% to 8.5% of the sample. The time point tag for this specimen amounts to: baseline before first vaccination. Here the sequenced sample was peripheral blood, taken on day 0 of AZD1222 vaccination. These receptors all stem from an adult in good health.

The chain has TRBV4-2 and TRBJ1-1, with a possible D match to TRBD1 (6 bases). V was pared by 7 bases and J by 6 bases, with 21 bases between. CDR1 and CDR2 from the germline V gene are LGHNA and YNFKEQ. The CDR3 length is 15 residues. CDR3 loop: CASIGGGLGGAEAFF. The CDR3 nucleotides read TGTGCCAGCATCGGGGGCGGGTTAGGCGGAGCTGAAGCTTTCTTT.

The count of this clone is one. The genes are TRBV29-1 and TRBJ2-5; the D gene could be TRBD1 or TRBD2 (5 bases each). Germline lookup yields CDR1 SQVTM and CDR2 ANQGSEA. With 5 bases removed from V and 5 bases from J, the gap between germline ends came to 21 bases. The CDR3 runs to 15 residues. The CDR3 DNA sequence: TGCAGCGTTACCGGTAGGGGCGGGTCCCGGGAGACCCAGTACTTC. It translates to CSVTGRGGSRETQYF.

This chain connects TRBV18 to TRBJ1-1; no firm D call. Trimming cost V 8 bases and J 1 base, with 11 bases left between them. Per the germline V gene, CDR1 is KGHSH and CDR2 is LQKENI. CDR3 size: 13 residues. The DNA of the CDR3 is TGTGCCAGCCGCCGGCCCGCGAACACTGAAGCTTTCTTT. Translation gives CASRRPANTEAFF.

The V call is TRBV6-5, the J call TRBJ2-5, with 7 bases matching TRBD1. Losses at the gene ends were 5 bases for V and 5 bases for J; bases not matched to a gene: 8. Germline V lookup: CDR1 MNHEY, CDR2 SVGAGI. The CDR3 loop spans 14 amino acids. The DNA of the CDR3 is TGTGCCAGCAGTCCAAACAGGGGAAGGGAGACCCAGTACTTC. This codes for CASSPNRGRETQYF.

The chain combines TRBV4-1 with TRBJ2-7, with 9 bases fitting TRBD1. Germline V gene lookup returns CDR1 MGHRA and CDR2 YSYEKL. The V gene end was trimmed by 0 bases and the J gene end by 5 bases; junction bases not matched to a gene: 17. The CDR3 runs 19 residues. Here the CDR3 DNA reads TGCGCCAGCAGCCAAGAGAGGGTTAGACCGGGACAGGGAGACGACGAGCAGTACTTC. Translated, it gives CASSQERVRPGQGDDEQYF.

In the case of this clone: The same CDR3 also results from other DNA sequences found in this sample. The chain uses TRBV6-5 and TRBJ1-1, with TRBD1 identical over 8 bases. Germline-derived CDR1 and CDR2 are MNHEY and SVGAGI. The CDR3 length is 15 residues. V gave up 7 bases and J gave up 6 bases; unmatched junction bases: 13. Here the CDR3 reads CASMGRTGITAEAFF. As DNA, the CDR3 is TGTGCCAGCATGGGGAGGACAGGGATAACTGCTGAAGCTTTCTTT.

This chain links TRBV25-1 with TRBJ2-5; weak D call: TRBD1 (5 bases). Germline lookup yields CDR1 MGHDK and CDR2 SYGVNS. Trimming took off 3 bases at V and 1 base at J, with 9 bases between the two ends. There are 14 residues in the CDR3. The CDR3 here is CASSDPTAQETQYF. CDR3 bases: TGTGCCAGCAGTGATCCGACAGCCCAAGAGACCCAGTACTTC. Variable domain in full (rest from reference TRBV25-1 and TRBJ2-5): EADIYQTPRYLVIGTGKKITLECSQTMGHDKMYWYQQDPGMELHLIHYSYGVNSTEKGDLSSESTVSRIRTEHFPLTLESARPSHTSQYLCASSDPTAQETQYFGPGTRLLVL.

The CDR3 region has the DNA TGTGCCAGCAGCTTAGCTTGGTCTGGGTTGGAAGCTTTCTTT. Encoded protein: CASSLAWSGLEAFF. The chain has TRBV7-8 and TRBJ1-1; D gene unclear. Looked up from germline, CDR1 is SGHVS and CDR2 is FQNEAQ. The CDR3 covers 14 residues. V was trimmed by 0 bases and J by 8 bases, leaving 13 bases between them.

V and J are TRBV19 and TRBJ2-5; possibly TRBD2 for D (6 bases). Germline V gives CDR1 LNHDA, CDR2 SQIVND (reference sequence). This CDR3 region has 13 residues. Trimming shortened V by 7 bases and J by 1 base, and 10 bases separated the two germline ends. This CDR3 is CASTKTSQETQYF. DNA for the CDR3: TGTGCCAGTACTAAGACTAGCCAAGAGACCCAGTACTTC.

The chain employs TRBV6-6 and TRBJ1-2; tentatively, D is TRBD1 (6 bases). The CDR3 loop spans 13 amino acids. Deletions cut 2 bases from V and 4 bases from J, with 8 bases between. Germline V gives CDR1 MNHNY, CDR2 SVGAGI (reference sequence). The CDR3 spells CASSYEDSYGYTF. DNA of the CDR3: TGTGCCAGCAGTTACGAGGACAGCTATGGCTACACCTTC.

Written as DNA, the CDR3 is TGTGCCAGTAGTATAGGCTCAGCGGGAGGAGGGGCCAAAAACATTCAGTACTTC. Protein product: CASSIGSAGGGAKNIQYF. The chain recombines TRBV19 with TRBJ2-4; 9 nucleotides agree with TRBD2. Germline lookup yields CDR1 LNHDA and CDR2 SQIVND (reference sequence). The CDR3 spans 18 residues. Trimming took 1 base from V and 1 from J; bases not matched to a gene: 8. Supplemented by reference TRBV19 and TRBJ2-4, the full variable domain reads DGGITQSPKYLFRKEGQNVTLSCEQNLNHDAMYWYRQDPGQGLRLIYYSQIVNDFQKGDIAEGYSVSREKKESFPLTVTSAQKNPTAFYLCASSIGSAGGGAKNIQYFGAGTRLSVL.

The chain couples TRBV27 to TRBJ2-6; D not resolved. CDR1 is MNHEY and CDR2 is SMNVEV in the germline V gene (reference sequence). The CDR3 extends over 15 amino acids. V lost 0 bases and J 0 bases, leaving 3 bases between the germline ends. CDR3 coding DNA: TGTGCCAGCAGTTTATCCCCCTCTGGGGCCAACGTCCTGACTTTC. Its translation: CASSLSPSGANVLTF. Using reference TRBV27 and TRBJ2-6 for the parts outside the CDR3, the full variable domain is EAQVTQNPRYLITVTGKKLTVTCSQNMNHEYMSWYRQDPGLGLRQIYYSMNVEVTDKGDVPEGYKVSRKEKRNFPLILESPSPNQTSLYFCASSLSPSGANVLTFGAGSRLTVL.

The rearrangement uses TRBV9 and TRBJ2-3; the match to TRBD2 covers 12 bases. J was trimmed by 5 bases and V by 3 bases; bases with no gene match: 7. This CDR3 contains 16 residues. Germline V lookup: CDR1 SGDLS, CDR2 YYNGEE. The DNA for the CDR3 is TGTGCCAGCAGCGCGGGGGTGGGACTAGCGGGAGATACGCAGTATTTT. This translates into CASSAGVGLAGDTQYF.

The V and J genes are TRBV19 and TRBJ2-7, with 7 bases that match TRBD2. V dropped 3 bases and J dropped 2; count of bases not matched to a gene: 7. Germline V lookup: CDR1 LNHDA, CDR2 SQIVND (reference sequence). The length of the CDR3 is 15 residues. CDR3 sequence (DNA): TGTGCCAGTAGTATTTTCCCTAGCGGAGCCTACGAGCAGTACTTC. Its translation is CASSIFPSGAYEQYF.

This chain uses TRBV10-1 with TRBJ1-1; TRBD1 might be the D (5 bases). V dropped 1 base and J dropped 2 bases, with 14 bases sitting between them. Germline-derived CDR1 and CDR2 are WNHNN and SYGVQD (reference sequence). There are 16 residues in the CDR3. CDR3: CASSELRWGPNTEAFF. The CDR3, as DNA: TGCGCCAGCAGTGAGTTACGGTGGGGACCTAACACTGAAGCTTTCTTT.

This rearrangement joins TRBV7-6 to TRBJ2-1; TRBD2 agrees at 14 bases. Germline values: CDR1 SGHVS, CDR2 FNYEAQ. There are 15 residues in the CDR3. V trimming: 4 bases; J trimming: 15 bases; junction bases outside the gene matches: 11. The CDR3 here is CASSSRTSGGLPWFF. In DNA, the CDR3 is TGTGCCAGCAGCTCCAGGACTAGCGGGGGGCTCCCGTGGTTCTTC. The full variable domain, with the rest looked up from reference TRBV7-6 and TRBJ2-1, is GAGVSQSPRYKVTKRGQDVALRCDPISGHVSLYWYRQALGQGPEFLTYFNYEAQQDKSGLPNDRFSAERPEGSISTLTIQRTEQRDSAMYRCASSSRTSGGLPWFFGPGTRLTVL.

This clone was detected a few times. The chain carries TRBV10-1 and TRBJ1-1; no definite D call. The CDR3 has 12 residues. V was clipped by 3 bases and J by 5 bases, with 7 bases between them. In germline, CDR1 is WNHNN, CDR2 SYGVQD (reference sequence). In DNA form, the CDR3 reads TGCGCCAGCAGTGACGGAGGAACTGAAGCTTTCTTT. Protein product: CASSDGGTEAFF.

The V call is TRBV24-1, the J call TRBJ1-5, with 8 positions matching TRBD1. This CDR3 is 18 amino acids long. The germline V gene has CDR1 KGHDR and CDR2 SFDVKD. V gave up 3 bases and J gave up 1 base; unmatched junction bases: 10. The CDR3: CATSDPRGQGASNQPQHF. The DNA of the CDR3 is TGTGCCACCAGTGATCCAAGAGGCCAGGGGGCCAGCAATCAGCCCCAGCATTTT.

This clone was observed a single time. This CDR3 reads CASSSSSGYNEQFF. Written as DNA, the CDR3 is TGCGCCAGCAGCTCCTCTAGCGGCTACAATGAGCAGTTCTTC. The chain combines TRBV5-1 with TRBJ2-1; 7 bases line up with TRBD2. Trimming removed 3 bases from V and 3 bases from J; junction bases left unmatched: 3. Per the germline V gene, CDR1 is SGHRS and CDR2 is YFSETQ. The length of the CDR3 is 14 residues. The full variable domain, in which reference TRBV5-1 and TRBJ2-1 provide the parts outside the CDR3, is KAGVTQTPRYLIKTRGQQVTLSCSPISGHRSVSWYQQTPGQGLQFLFEYFSETQRNKGNFPGRFSGRQFSNSRSEMNVSTLELGDSALYLCASSSSSGYNEQFFGPGTRLTVL.

CDR3: CASSLSDRGAEAFF. The CDR3, as DNA: TGTGCCAGCAGCTTATCGGACAGGGGCGCTGAAGCTTTCTTT. V and J are TRBV7-3 and TRBJ1-1, with 9 nucleotides matching TRBD1. Germline V gives CDR1 SGHTA, CDR2 FQGTGA. This CDR3 has 14 amino acids. The V and J ends lost 2 bases and 6 bases, in that order; junction bases with no gene match: 4. Full variable domain (rest looked up from reference TRBV7-3 and TRBJ1-1): GAGVSQTPSNKVTEKGKYVELRCDPISGHTALYWYRQSLGQGPEFLIYFQGTGAADDSGLPNDRFFAVRPEGSVSTLKIQRTERGDSAVYLCASSLSDRGAEAFFGQGTRLTVV.

The chain has TRBV20-1 and TRBJ2-3; 7 positions agree with TRBD2. Losses at the gene ends were 3 bases for V and 2 bases for J; bases not matched to a gene: 5. This CDR3 comprises 14 residues. Germline lookup yields CDR1 DFQATT and CDR2 SNEGSKA (reference sequence). The CDR3 loop is CSASRRGNTDTQYF. For the CDR3, the DNA is TGCAGTGCTAGTCGGCGGGGGAACACAGATACGCAGTATTTT.

The genes are TRBV6-5 and TRBJ2-7; 11 bases are a match to TRBD1. Germline trimming cut 6 bases from V and 0 bases from J; bases unmatched to any gene: 4. The CDR3 covers 15 residues. The germline V gene has CDR1 MNHEY and CDR2 SVGAGI. In nucleotides, the CDR3 is TGTGCCAGCAGACCCGGGACAGGGGGCTCCTACGAGCAGTACTTC. It yields the protein CASRPGTGGSYEQYF.

J is TRBJ2-5 and V is TRBV28; tentatively, D is TRBD2 (7 bases). There are 13 residues in the CDR3. Germline V gene sequence: CDR1 MDHEN, CDR2 SYDVKM. V was clipped by 5 bases and J by 5 bases, with 12 bases between them. CDR3 sequence reads: CASSLGGGETQYF. CDR3 coding DNA: TGTGCCAGCAGTCTAGGGGGAGGGGAGACCCAGTACTTC.

The chain couples TRBV28 to TRBJ1-6; 7 positions agree with TRBD1. The trim removed 2 bases at V and 3 bases at J, leaving 22 bases unmatched. Germline-derived CDR1 and CDR2 are MDHEN and SYDVKM. CDR3 length: 22 residues. CDR3: CASSLKGRGQGPILDYNSPLHF. CDR3 bases: TGTGCCAGCAGTTTAAAAGGGAGGGGGCAGGGCCCTATCCTAGACTATAATTCACCCCTCCACTTT.

V is TRBV28 and J is TRBJ2-2; tentatively, D is TRBD1 or TRBD2 (6 bases each). The germline V gene has CDR1 MDHEN and CDR2 SYDVKM. The CDR3 is made up of 14 amino acids. Trimming removed 8 bases at V and 4 bases at J, with 14 bases between. CDR3 nucleotides: TGTGCCAGCGCAAATGGGGGGCTCACCGGGGAGCTGTTTTTT. Amino acids: CASANGGLTGELFF.